The clone carrying this T cell receptor (beta chain) was seen a few times. The source of the sample is a study of blood T cell repertoires in COVID-19. Study-wide context: Both acute and convalescent COVID-19 samples were obtained from the United States, Italy and Spain. T cells, B-cell-depleted T cells, or PBMCs supplied cDNA or gDNA.

How the authors handled the data: Quantification of nucleated cells was approximated via reference gene primer amplification. This table comes from immunoSEQ multiplex PCR, and its TCRdb copy is limited to in-frame clones, with some not included. The DNA gave D and trimming, while V, J and clone size come from that table. The sample lists around 140,000 clones, approximately 81% occurring once. The germline CDR1 and CDR2 sequences are SQVTM and ANQGSEA. The CDR3 sequence is 14 residues long. V lost 4 bases and J 3 bases, leaving 15 bases between the germline ends. This receptor was identified in a man aged 60 to 69 with acute or convalescent COVID-19. The sample consisted of peripheral blood. The chain couples TRBV29-1 to TRBJ1-2; D may be TRBD1 (5 bases). For the CDR3, the DNA is TGCAGCGTTGCATTGACGGGAGGGGACTATGGCTACACCTTC. Protein product: CSVALTGGDYGYTF. Variable domain in full (rest from reference TRBV29-1 and TRBJ1-2): SAVISQKPSRDICQRGTSLTIQCQVDSQVTMMFWYRQQPGQSLTLIATANQGSEATYESGFVIDKFPISRPNLTFSTLTVSNMSPEDSSIYLCSVALTGGDYGYTFGSGTRLTVV.